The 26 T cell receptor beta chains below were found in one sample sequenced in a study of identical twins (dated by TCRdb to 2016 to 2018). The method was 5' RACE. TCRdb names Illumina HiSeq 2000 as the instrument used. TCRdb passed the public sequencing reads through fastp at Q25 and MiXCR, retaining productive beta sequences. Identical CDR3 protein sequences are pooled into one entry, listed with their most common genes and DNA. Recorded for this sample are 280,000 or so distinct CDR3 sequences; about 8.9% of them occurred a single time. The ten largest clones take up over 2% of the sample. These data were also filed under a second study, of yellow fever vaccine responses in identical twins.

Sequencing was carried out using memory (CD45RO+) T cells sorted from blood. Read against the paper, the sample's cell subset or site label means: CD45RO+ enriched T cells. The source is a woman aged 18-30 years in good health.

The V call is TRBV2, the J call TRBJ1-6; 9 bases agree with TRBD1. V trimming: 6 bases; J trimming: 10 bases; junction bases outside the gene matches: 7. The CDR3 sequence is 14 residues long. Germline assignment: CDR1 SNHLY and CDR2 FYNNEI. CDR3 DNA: TGTGCCAGCAGCACCACAGGGGGCAGCTCACCCCTCCACTTT. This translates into CASSTTGGSSPLHF.

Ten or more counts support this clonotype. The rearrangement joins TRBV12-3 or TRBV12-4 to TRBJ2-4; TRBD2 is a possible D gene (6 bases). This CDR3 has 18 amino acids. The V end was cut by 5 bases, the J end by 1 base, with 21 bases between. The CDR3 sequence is CASSTRDLNVMAKNIQYF. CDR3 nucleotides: TGTGCCAGCAGTACGCGGGACTTAAACGTCATGGCCAAAAACATTCAGTACTTC.

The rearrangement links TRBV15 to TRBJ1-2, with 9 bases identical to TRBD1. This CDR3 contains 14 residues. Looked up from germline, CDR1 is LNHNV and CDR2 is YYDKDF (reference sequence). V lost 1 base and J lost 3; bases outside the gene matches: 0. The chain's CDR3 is CATSRGDRDYGYTF. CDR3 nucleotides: TGTGCCACCAGCAGAGGGGACAGGGACTATGGCTACACCTTC.

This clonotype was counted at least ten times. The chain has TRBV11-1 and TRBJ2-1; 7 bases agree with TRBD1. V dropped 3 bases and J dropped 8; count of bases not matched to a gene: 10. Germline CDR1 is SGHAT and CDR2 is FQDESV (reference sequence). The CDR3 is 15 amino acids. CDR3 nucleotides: TGTGCCAGCAGCTTCTTTCAAGGGGGCGGCTATGAGCAGTTCTTC. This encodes CASSFFQGGGYEQFF.

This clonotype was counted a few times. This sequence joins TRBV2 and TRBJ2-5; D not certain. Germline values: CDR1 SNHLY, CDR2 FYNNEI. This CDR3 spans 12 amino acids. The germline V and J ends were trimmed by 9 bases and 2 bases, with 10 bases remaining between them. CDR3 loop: CARSVRQETQYF. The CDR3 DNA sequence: TGTGCCAGAAGCGTAAGGCAAGAGACCCAGTACTTC.

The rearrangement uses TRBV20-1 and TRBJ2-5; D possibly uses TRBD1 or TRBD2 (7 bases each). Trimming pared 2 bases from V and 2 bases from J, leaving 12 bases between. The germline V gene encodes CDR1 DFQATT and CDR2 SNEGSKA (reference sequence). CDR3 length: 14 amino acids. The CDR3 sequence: CSARPGGGQETQYF. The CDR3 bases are TGCAGTGCTAGACCAGGGGGGGGACAAGAGACCCAGTACTTC.

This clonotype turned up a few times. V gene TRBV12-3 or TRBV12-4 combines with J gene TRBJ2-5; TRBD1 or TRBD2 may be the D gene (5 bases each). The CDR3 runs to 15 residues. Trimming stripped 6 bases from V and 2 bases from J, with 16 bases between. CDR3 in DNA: TGTGCCAGCAGCCCACTTTCGGGACCACAAGAGACCCAGTACTTC. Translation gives CASSPLSGPQETQYF.

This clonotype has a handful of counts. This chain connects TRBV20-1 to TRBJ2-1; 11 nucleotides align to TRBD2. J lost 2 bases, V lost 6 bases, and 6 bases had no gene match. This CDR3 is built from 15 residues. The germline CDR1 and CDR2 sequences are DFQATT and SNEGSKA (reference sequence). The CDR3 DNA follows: TGCAGTGCAGACGGGACTAGCGGACCCTACAATGAGCAGTTCTTC. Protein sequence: CSADGTSGPYNEQFF.

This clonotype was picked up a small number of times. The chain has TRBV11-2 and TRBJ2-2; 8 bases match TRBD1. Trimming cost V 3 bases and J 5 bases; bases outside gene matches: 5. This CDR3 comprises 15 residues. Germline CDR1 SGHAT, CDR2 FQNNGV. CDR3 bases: TGTGCCAGCAGCTTGGACAGGGTTGGAACCGGGGAGCTGTTTTTT. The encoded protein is CASSLDRVGTGELFF. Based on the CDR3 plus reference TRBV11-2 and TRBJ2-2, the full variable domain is EAGVAQSPRYKIIEKRQSVAFWCNPISGHATLYWYQQILGQGPKLLIQFQNNGVVDDSQLPKDRFSAERLKGVDSTLKIQPAKLEDSAVYLCASSLDRVGTGELFFGEGSRLTVL.

CDR3 coding DNA: TGTGCCAGCAGTTTACCGAGGGGACTTGTCACCTTC. Translated, it gives CASSLPRGLVTF. The chain joins TRBV12-3 or TRBV12-4 to TRBJ1-2; weak D call: TRBD1 (5 bases). The V end was cut by 2 bases, the J end by 13 bases, with 14 bases between. This CDR3 comprises 12 residues.

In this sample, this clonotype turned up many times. CDR3 amino acids: CASSYSGGGTGGGGEQFF. CDR3 bases: TGTGCCAGCAGTTACTCCGGTGGGGGGACAGGGGGCGGAGGTGAGCAGTTCTTC. The chain employs TRBV6-5 and TRBJ2-1, with 12 positions matching TRBD1. J was trimmed by 9 bases and V by 0 bases; bases with no gene match: 12. The CDR3 contains 18 residues. Germline-derived CDR1 and CDR2 are MNHEY and SVGAGI.

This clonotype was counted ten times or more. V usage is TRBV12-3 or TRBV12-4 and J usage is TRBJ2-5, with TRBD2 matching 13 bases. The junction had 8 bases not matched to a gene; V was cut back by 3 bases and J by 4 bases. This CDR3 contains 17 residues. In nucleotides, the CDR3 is TGTGCCAGCAGTTTGGGGACTAGCGGGATTGGGGTAGAGACCCAGTACTTC. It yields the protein CASSLGTSGIGVETQYF.

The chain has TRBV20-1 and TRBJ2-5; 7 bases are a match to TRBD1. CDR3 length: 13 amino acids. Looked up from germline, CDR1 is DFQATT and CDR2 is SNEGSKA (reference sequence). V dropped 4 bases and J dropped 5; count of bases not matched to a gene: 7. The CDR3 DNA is TGCAGTGCTACAAAAGACAGGGTTGAGACCCAGTACTTC. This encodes CSATKDRVETQYF.

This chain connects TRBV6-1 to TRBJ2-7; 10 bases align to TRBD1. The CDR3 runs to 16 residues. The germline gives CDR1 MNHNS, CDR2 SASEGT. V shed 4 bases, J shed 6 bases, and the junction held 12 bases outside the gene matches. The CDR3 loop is CASSGEAGQGRREQYF. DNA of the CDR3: TGTGCCAGCAGTGGAGAGGCGGGACAGGGGCGACGCGAGCAGTACTTC.

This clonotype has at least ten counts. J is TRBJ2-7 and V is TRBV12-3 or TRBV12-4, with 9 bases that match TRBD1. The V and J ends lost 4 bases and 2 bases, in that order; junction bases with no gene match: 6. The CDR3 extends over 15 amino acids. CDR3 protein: CASSSSGTGTYEQYF. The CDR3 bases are TGTGCCAGCAGTTCCTCCGGGACAGGGACCTACGAGCAGTACTTC.

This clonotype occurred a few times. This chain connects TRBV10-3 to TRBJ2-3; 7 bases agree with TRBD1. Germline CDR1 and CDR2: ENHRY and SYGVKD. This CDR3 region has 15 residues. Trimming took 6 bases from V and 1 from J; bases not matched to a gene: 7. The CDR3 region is CAIRPGGSGTDTQYF. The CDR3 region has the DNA TGTGCCATCAGACCAGGGGGTAGCGGCACAGATACGCAGTATTTT.

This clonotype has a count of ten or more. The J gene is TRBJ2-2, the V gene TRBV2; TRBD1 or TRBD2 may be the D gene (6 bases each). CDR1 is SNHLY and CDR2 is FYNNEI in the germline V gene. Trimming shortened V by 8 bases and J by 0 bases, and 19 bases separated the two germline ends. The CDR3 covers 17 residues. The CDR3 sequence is CASPGVREASNTGELFF. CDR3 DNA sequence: TGTGCCAGCCCAGGGGTTAGGGAGGCATCGAACACCGGGGAGCTGTTTTTT.

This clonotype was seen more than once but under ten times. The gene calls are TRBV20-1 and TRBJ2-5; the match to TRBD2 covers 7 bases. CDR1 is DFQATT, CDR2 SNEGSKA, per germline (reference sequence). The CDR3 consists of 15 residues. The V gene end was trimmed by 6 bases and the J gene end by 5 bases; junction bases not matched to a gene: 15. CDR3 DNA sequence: TGCAGTGCCCATGCAGCCGGCAGCGGGATGGAGACCCAGTACTTC. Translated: CSAHAAGSGMETQYF.

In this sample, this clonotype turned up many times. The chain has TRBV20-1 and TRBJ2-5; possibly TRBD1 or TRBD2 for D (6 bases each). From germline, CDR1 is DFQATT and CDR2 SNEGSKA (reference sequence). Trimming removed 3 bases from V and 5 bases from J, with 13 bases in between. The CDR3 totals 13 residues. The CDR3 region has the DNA TGCAGTGCTAGCCTTGGGGGGCCGGAGACCCAGTACTTC. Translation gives CSASLGGPETQYF.

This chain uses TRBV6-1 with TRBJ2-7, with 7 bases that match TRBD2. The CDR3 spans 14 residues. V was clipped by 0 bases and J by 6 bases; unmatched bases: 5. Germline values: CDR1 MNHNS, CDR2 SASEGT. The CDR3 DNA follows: TGTGCCAGCAGTGAAGCGGGGGGGTCGGGCGAGCAGTACGTC. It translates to CASSEAGGSGEQYV.

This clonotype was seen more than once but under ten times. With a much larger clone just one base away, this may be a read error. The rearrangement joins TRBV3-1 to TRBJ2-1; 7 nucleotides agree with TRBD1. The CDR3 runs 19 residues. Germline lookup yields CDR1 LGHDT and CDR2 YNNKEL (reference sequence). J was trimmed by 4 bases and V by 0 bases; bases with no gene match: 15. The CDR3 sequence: CASSQENPGQTFFYNEQFF. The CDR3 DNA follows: TGTGCCAGCAGCCAAGAAAACCCGGGACAGACCTTTTTTTACAATGAGCAGTTCTTC.

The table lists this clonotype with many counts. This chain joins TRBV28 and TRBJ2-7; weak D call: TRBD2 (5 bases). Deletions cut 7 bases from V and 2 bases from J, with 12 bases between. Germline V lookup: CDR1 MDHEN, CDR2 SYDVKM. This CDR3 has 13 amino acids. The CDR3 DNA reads TGTGCCAGCACCTACGGGGATCCCTACGAGCAGTACTTC. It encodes CASTYGDPYEQYF.

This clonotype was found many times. The CDR3 DNA reads as TGTGCCAGCAGTTTAGCGTCGGGACTAGGCTCCTACAATGAGCAGTTCTTC. Protein: CASSLASGLGSYNEQFF. The chain couples TRBV12-3 or TRBV12-4 to TRBJ2-1; 8 bases are a match to TRBD2. V lost 0 bases, J lost 0 bases, and 4 bases stayed unmatched. The CDR3 is 17 amino acids.

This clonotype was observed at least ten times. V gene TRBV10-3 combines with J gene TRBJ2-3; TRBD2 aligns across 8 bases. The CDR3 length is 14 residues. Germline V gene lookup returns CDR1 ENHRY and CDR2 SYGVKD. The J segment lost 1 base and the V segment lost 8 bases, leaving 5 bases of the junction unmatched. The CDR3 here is CAIGSSGGTDTQYF. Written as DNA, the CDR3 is TGTGCCATCGGTAGTAGCGGGGGCACAGATACGCAGTATTTT.

This CDR3 reads CASSYPQGNTEAFF. The CDR3 nucleotides are TGTGCCAGCAGCTATCCCCAGGGGAACACTGAAGCTTTCTTT. The rearrangement joins TRBV7-2 to TRBJ1-1; tentative D call: TRBD1 (5 bases). The CDR3 covers 14 residues. CDR1 and CDR2 from the germline V gene are SGHTA and FQGNSA. Trimming left V 4 bases short and J 1 base short, with 10 bases between.

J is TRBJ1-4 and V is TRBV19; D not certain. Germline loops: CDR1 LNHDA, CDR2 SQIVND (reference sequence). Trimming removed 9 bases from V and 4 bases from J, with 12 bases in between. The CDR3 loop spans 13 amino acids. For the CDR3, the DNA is TGTGCCAGCAACGGGCGGATTAATGAAAAACTGTTTTTT. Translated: CASNGRINEKLFF.